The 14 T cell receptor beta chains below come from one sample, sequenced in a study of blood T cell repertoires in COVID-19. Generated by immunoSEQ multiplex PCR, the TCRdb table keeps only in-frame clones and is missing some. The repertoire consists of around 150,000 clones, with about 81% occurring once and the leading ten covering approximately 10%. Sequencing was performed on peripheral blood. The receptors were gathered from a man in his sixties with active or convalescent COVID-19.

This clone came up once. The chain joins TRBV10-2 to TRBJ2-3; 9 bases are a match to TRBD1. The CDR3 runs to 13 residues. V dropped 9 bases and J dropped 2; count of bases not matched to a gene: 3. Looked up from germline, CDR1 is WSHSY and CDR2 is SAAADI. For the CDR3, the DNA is TGCGCCAGTGGGACAGGGTCCACAGATACGCAGTATTTT. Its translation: CASGTGSTDTQYF.

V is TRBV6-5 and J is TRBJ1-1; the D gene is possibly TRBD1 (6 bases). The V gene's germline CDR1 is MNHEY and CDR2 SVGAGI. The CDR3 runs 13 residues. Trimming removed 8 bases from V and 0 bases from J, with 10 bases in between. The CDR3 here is CASRQAMNTEAFF. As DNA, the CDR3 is TGTGCCAGCCGACAGGCCATGAACACTGAAGCTTTCTTT.

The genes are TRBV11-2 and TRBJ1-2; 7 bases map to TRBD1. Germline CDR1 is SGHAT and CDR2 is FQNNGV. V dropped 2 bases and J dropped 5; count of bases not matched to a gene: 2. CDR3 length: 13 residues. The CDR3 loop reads CASSLNRGYGYTF. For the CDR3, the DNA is TGTGCCAGCAGCTTAAACAGGGGATATGGCTACACCTTC.

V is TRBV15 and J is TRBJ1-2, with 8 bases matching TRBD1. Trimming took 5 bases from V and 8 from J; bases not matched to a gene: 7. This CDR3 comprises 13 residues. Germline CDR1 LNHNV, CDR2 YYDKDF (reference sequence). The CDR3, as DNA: TGTGCCACCAGCCTGGACAGGGTCGGCGGCTACACCTTC. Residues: CATSLDRVGGYTF. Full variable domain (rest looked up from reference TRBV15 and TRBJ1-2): DAMVIQNPRYQVTQFGKPVTLSCSQTLNHNVMYWYQQKSSQAPKLLFHYYDKDFNNEADTPDNFQSRRPNTSFCFLDIRSPGLGDTAMYLCATSLDRVGGYTFGSGTRLTVV.

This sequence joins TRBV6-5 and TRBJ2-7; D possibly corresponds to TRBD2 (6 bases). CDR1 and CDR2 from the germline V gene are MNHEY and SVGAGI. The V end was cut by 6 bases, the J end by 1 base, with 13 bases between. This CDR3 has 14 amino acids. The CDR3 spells CASRPGLASYEQYF. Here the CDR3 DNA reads TGTGCCAGCAGACCGGGACTGGCTTCCTACGAGCAGTACTTC.

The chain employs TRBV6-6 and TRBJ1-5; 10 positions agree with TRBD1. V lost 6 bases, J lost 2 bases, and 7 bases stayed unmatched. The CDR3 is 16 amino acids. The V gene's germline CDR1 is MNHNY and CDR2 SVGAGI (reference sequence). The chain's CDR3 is CASRSPGTGGNQPQHF. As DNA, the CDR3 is TGTGCCAGCAGGTCCCCCGGGACAGGGGGCAATCAGCCCCAGCATTTT.

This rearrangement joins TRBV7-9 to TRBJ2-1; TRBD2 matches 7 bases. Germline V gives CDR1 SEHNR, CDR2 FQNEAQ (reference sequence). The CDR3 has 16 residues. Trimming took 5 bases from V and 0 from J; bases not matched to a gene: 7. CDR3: CASSPLAVTSYNEQFF. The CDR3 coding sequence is TGTGCCAGCAGCCCGCTAGCGGTTACCTCCTACAATGAGCAGTTCTTC.

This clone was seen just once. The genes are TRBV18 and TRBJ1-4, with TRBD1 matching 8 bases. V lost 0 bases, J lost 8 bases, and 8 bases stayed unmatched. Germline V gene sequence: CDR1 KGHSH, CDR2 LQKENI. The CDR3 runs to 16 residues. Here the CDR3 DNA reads TGTGCCAGCTCACCACCGGATGGGACAGGCTTCGAAAAACTGTTTTTT. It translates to CASSPPDGTGFEKLFF.

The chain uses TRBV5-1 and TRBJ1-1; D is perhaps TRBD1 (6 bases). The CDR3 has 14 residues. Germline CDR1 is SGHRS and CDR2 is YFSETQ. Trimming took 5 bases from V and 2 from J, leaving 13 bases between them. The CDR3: CASSSGDTNTEAFF. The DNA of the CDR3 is TGCGCCAGCAGTTCCGGGGACACCAACACTGAAGCTTTCTTT. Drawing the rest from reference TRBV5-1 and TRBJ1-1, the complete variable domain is KAGVTQTPRYLIKTRGQQVTLSCSPISGHRSVSWYQQTPGQGLQFLFEYFSETQRNKGNFPGRFSGRQFSNSRSEMNVSTLELGDSALYLCASSSGDTNTEAFFGQGTRLTVV.

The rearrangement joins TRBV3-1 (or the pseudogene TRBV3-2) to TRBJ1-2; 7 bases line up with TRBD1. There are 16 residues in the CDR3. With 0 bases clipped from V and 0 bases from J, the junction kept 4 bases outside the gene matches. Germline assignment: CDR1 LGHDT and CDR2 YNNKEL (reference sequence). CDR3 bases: TGTGCCAGCAGCCAAGAGGGGACAGCAACTAACTATGGCTACACCTTC. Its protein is CASSQEGTATNYGYTF.

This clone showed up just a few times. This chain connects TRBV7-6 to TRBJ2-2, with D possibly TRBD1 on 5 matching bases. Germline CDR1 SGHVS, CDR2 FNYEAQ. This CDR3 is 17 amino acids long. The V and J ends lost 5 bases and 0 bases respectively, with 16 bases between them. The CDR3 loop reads CASSKLTDRANTGELFF. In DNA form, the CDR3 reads TGTGCCAGCAGCAAGCTGACAGACAGAGCGAACACCGGGGAGCTGTTTTTT. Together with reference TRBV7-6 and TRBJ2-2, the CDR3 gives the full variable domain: GAGVSQSPRYKVTKRGQDVALRCDPISGHVSLYWYRQALGQGPEFLTYFNYEAQQDKSGLPNDRFSAERPEGSISTLTIQRTEQRDSAMYRCASSKLTDRANTGELFFGEGSRLTVL.

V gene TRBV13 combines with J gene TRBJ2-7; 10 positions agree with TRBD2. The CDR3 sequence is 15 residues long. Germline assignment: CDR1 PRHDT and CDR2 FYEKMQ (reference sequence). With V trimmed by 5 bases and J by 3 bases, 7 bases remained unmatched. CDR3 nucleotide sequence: TGTGCCAGCAGCCCCCGGACTAGCGGAAACTACGAGCAGTACTTC. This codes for CASSPRTSGNYEQYF.

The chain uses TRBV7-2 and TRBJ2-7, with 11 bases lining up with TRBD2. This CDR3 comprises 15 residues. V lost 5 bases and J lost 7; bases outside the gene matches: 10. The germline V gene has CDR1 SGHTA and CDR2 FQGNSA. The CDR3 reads CASSPWIAGGYEQYF. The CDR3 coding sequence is TGTGCCAGCAGCCCCTGGATAGCGGGAGGGTATGAGCAGTACTTC.

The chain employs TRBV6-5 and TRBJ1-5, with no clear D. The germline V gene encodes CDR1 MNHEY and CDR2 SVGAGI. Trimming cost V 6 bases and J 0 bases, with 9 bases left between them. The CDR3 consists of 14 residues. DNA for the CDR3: TGTGCCAGCAGGTCGCGCTATAGCAATCAGCCCCAGCATTTT. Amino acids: CASRSRYSNQPQHF.